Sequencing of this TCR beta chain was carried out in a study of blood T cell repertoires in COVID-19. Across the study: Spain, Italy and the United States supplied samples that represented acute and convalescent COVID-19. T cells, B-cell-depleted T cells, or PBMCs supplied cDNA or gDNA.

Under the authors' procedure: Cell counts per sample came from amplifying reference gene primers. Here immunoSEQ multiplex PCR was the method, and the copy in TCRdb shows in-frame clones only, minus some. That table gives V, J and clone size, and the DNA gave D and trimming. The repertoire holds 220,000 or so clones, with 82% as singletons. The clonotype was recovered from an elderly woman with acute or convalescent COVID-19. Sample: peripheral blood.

The CDR3 loop reads CASSPGWEETQYF. In DNA form, the CDR3 reads TGTGCCAGCAGCCCAGGATGGGAAGAGACCCAGTACTTC. The chain uses TRBV7-2 and TRBJ2-5; D ambiguous. Germline V gene data show CDR1 as SGHTA and CDR2 as FQGNSA. The length of the CDR3 is 13 residues. V lost 5 bases to trimming and J lost 3 bases, with 10 bases between them.